This T cell receptor (beta chain) was found in a study of blood T cell repertoires in COVID-19. Study information: From T cells, B-cell-depleted T cells, or PBMCs came the material, which was cDNA or gDNA.

In germline, CDR1 is MDHEN, CDR2 SYDVKM. The CDR3 has 12 amino acids. The germline V and J ends were trimmed by 2 bases and 9 bases, with 8 bases remaining between them. Generated by immunoSEQ multiplex PCR, the TCRdb table keeps only in-frame clones and is missing some. The profile covers 250,000 to 300,000 clones, with 75% to 95% appearing a single time and 0.95% to 1.2% taken by the ten largest. J is TRBJ2-1 and V is TRBV28; D ambiguous. Sequenced: PBMCs or T cells enriched from blood (not recorded which). This clonotype was obtained from a woman aged 30 to 39 who had recovered from COVID-19. The DNA of the CDR3 is TGTGCCAGCAGTTTAGCCAGTACTGAGCAGTTCTTC. Encoded protein: CASSLASTEQFF.